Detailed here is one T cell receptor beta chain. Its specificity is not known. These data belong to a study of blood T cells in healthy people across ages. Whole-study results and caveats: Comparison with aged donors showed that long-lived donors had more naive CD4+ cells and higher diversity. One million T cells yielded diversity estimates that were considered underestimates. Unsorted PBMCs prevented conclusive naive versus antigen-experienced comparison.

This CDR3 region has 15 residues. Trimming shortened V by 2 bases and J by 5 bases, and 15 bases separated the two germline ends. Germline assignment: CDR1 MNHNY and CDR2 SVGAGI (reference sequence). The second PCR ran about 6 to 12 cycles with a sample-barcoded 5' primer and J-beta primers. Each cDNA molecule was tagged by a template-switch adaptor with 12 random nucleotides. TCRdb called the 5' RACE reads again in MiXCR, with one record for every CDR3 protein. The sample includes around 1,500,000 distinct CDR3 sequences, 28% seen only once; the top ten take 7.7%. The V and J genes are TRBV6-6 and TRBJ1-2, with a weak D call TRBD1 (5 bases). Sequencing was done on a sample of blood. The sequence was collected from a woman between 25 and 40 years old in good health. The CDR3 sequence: CASSYGLGGGYGYTF. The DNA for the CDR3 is TGTGCCAGCAGTTACGGATTGGGGGGGGGATATGGCTACACCTTC.